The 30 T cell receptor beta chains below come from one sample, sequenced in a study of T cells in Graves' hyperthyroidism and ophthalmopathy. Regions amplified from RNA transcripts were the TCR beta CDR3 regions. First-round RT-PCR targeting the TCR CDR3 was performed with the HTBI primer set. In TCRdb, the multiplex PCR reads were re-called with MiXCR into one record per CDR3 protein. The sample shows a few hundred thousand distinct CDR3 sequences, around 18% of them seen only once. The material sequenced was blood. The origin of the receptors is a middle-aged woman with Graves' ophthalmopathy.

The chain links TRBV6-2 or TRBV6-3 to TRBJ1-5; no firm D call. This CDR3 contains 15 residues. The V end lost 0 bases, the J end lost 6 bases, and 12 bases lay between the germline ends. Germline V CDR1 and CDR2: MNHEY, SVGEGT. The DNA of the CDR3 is TGTGCCAGCAGTTACTCGCCGGGTTTCGGTCAGCCCCAGCATTTT. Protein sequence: CASSYSPGFGQPQHF.

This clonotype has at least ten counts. Here the CDR3 reads CASSGQGAGELFF. In DNA form, the CDR3 reads TGTGCCAGCAGCGGACAGGGGGCCGGGGAGCTGTTTTTT. The chain employs TRBV6-2 or TRBV6-3 and TRBJ2-2; TRBD1 agrees at 10 bases. The CDR3 runs 13 residues. Germline-derived CDR1 and CDR2 are MNHEY and SVGEGT. J lost 6 bases, V lost 6 bases, and 1 base had no gene match.

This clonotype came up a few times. The CDR3 here is CATSSRTDNTEAFF. The CDR3 coding sequence is TGTGCCACCAGCAGTCGGACAGATAACACTGAAGCTTTCTTT. The chain links TRBV15 to TRBJ1-1, with TRBD1 as a possible D gene (6 bases). Between the trimmed V and J ends, which lost 3 bases and 2 bases, there was a span of 10 bases. The CDR3 consists of 14 residues. The germline V gene has CDR1 LNHNV and CDR2 YYDKDF (reference sequence). Full variable domain (outside the CDR3, taken from reference TRBV15 and TRBJ1-1): DAMVIQNPRYQVTQFGKPVTLSCSQTLNHNVMYWYQQKSSQAPKLLFHYYDKDFNNEADTPDNFQSRRPNTSFCFLDIRSPGLGDTAMYLCATSSRTDNTEAFFGQGTRLTVV.

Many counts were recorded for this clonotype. The CDR3 coding sequence is TGTGCCAGCAGTTATCGACTAGCGATGGAGACCCAGTACTTC. It specifies CASSYRLAMETQYF. The V gene is TRBV6-5, the J gene TRBJ2-5; 8 bases are shared with TRBD2. J gave up 5 bases and V 3 bases, and 5 bases lay outside the gene matches. Per germline, CDR1 MNHEY and CDR2 SVGAGI. The CDR3 length is 14 residues.

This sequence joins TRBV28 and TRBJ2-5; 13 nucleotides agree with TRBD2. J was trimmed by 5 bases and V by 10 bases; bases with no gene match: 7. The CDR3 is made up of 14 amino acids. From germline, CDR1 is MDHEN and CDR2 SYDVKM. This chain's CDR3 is CATGLAGDAETQYF. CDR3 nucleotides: TGTGCCACAGGACTAGCGGGAGATGCGGAGACCCAGTACTTC.

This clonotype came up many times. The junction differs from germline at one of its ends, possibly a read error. The CDR3: CASRPPRTQDRFF. CDR3 DNA sequence: TGTGCCAGCAGACCTCCCAGAACTCAGGACCGGTTCTTC. J is TRBJ2-7 and V is TRBV28, with D uncertain. This CDR3 contains 13 residues. Germline V gives CDR1 MDHEN, CDR2 SYDVKM. Full variable domain (rest looked up from reference TRBV28 and TRBJ2-7): DVKVTQSSRYLVKRTGEKVFLECVQDMDHENMFWYRQDPGLGLRLIYFSYDVKMKEKGDIPEGYSVSREKKERFSLILESASTNQTSMYLCASRPPRTQDRFFGPGTRLTVT.

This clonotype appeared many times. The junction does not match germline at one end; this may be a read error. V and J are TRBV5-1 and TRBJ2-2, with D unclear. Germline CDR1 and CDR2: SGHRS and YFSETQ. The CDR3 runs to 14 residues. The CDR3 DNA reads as TGTGCCAGCAGTTTAGGACGTAACACCGGGGAGCTGTTTTTT. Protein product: CASSLGRNTGELFF.

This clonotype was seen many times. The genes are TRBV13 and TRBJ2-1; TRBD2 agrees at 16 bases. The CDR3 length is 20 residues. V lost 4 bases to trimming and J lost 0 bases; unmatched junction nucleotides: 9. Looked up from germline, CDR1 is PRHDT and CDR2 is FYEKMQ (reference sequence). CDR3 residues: CASSSAGTSGRVSSYNEQFF. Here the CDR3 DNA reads TGTGCCAGCAGCTCCGCCGGGACTAGCGGGAGGGTGAGCTCCTACAATGAGCAGTTCTTC.

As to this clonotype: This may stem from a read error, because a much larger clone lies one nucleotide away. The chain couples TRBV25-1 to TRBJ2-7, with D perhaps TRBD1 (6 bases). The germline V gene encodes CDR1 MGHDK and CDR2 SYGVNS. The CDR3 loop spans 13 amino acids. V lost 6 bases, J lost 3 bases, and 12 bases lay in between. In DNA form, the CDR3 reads TGTGCCAGCAGAGCAGGGGCTCTCTACGAGCAGTACTTC. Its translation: CASRAGALYEQYF.

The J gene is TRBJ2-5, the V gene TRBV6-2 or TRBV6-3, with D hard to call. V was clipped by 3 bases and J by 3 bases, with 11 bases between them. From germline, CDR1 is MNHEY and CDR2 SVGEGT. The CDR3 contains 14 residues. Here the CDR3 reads CASSYGFPEETQYF. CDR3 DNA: TGTGCCAGCAGTTATGGGTTCCCAGAAGAGACCCAGTACTTC.

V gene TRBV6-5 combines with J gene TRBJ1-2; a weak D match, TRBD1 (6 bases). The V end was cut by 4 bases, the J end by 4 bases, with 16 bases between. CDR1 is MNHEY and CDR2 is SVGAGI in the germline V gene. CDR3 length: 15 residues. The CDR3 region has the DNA TGTGCCAGCAGTTTCAGCGCGGACAGCCTCTATGGCTACACCTTC. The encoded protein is CASSFSADSLYGYTF.

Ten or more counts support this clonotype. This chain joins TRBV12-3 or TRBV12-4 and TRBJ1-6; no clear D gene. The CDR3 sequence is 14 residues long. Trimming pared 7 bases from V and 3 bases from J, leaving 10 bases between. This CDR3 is CASTDSGYNSPLHF. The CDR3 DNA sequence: TGTGCCAGCACCGATTCAGGCTATAATTCACCCCTCCACTTT.

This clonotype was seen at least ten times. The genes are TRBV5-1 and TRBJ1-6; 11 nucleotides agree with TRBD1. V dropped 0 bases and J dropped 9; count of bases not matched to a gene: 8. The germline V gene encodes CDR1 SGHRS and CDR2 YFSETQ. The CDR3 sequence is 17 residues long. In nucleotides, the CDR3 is TGCGCCAGCAGCTTGGAGGGTAAAGGGACAGGGGGTTCACCCCTCCACTTT. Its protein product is CASSLEGKGTGGSPLHF. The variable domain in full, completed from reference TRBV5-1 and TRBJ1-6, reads KAGVTQTPRYLIKTRGQQVTLSCSPISGHRSVSWYQQTPGQGLQFLFEYFSETQRNKGNFPGRFSGRQFSNSRSEMNVSTLELGDSALYLCASSLEGKGTGGSPLHFGNGTRLTVT.

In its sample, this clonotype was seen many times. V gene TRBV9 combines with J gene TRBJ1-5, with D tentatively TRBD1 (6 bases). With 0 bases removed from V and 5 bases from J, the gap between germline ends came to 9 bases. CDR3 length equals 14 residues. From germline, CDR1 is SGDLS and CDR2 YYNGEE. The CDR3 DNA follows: TGTGCCAGCAGCGTAGGGGGGGCCCATCAGCCCCAGCATTTT. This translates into CASSVGGAHQPQHF.

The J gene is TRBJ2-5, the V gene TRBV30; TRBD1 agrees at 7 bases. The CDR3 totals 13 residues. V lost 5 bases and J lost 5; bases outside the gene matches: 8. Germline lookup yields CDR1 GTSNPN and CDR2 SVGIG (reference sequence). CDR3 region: CAWSTGDGETQYF. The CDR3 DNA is TGTGCCTGGTCAACAGGGGACGGGGAGACCCAGTACTTC.

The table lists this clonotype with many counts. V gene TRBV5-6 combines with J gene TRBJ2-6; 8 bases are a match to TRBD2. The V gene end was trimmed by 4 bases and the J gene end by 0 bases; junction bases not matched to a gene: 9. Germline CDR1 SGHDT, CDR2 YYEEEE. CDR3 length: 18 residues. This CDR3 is CASSLGLAASSGANVLTF. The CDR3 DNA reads TGTGCCAGCAGCCTCGGACTAGCTGCAAGCTCTGGGGCCAACGTCCTGACTTTC. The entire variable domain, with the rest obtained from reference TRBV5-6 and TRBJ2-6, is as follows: DAGVTQSPTHLIKTRGQQVTLRCSPKSGHDTVSWYQQALGQGPQFIFQYYEEEERQRGNFPDRFSGHQFPNYSSELNVNALLLGDSALYLCASSLGLAASSGANVLTFGAGSRLTVL.

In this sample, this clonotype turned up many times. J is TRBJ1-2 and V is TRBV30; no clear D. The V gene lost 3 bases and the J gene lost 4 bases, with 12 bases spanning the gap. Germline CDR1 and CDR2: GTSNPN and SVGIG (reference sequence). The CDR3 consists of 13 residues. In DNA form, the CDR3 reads TGTGCCTGGAGGTCAGGTTTGGGCTATGGCTACACCTTC. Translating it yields CAWRSGLGYGYTF.

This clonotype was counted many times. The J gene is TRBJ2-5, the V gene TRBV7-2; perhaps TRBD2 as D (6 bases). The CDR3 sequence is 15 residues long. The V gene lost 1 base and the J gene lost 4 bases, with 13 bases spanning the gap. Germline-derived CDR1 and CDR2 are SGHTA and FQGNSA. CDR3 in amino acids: CASSLVSSGGETQYF. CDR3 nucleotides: TGTGCCAGCAGCTTAGTATCCTCCGGGGGAGAGACCCAGTACTTC.

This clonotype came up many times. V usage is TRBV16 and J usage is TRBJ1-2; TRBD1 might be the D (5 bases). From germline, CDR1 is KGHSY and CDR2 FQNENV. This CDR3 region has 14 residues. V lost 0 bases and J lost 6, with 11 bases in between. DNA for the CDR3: TGTGCCAGCAGCCAATCGCCCGGAGGGGATGGCTACACCTTC. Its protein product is CASSQSPGGDGYTF.

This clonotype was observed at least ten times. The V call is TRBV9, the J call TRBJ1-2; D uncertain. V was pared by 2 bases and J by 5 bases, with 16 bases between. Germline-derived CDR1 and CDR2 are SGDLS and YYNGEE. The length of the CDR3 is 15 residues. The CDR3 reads CASSVQDGGGYGYTF. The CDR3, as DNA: TGTGCCAGCAGCGTCCAGGACGGTGGTGGGTATGGCTACACCTTC.

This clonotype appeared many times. The CDR3 spells CASRDRTLQETQYF. In DNA, the CDR3 is TGTGCCAGCAGGGACAGAACGCTCCAAGAGACCCAGTACTTC. V gene TRBV7-9 combines with J gene TRBJ2-5, with D perhaps matching TRBD1 (6 bases). Trimming removed 6 bases from V and 1 base from J, with 12 bases in between. The CDR3 covers 14 residues. From germline, CDR1 is SEHNR and CDR2 FQNEAQ (reference sequence).

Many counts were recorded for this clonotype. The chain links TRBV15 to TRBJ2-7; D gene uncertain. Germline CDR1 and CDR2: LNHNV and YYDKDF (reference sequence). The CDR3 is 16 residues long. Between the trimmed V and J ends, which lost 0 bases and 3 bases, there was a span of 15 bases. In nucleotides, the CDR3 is TGTGCCACCAGCAGAGATTCGGCTCCAATAAGCTACGAGCAGTACTTC. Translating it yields CATSRDSAPISYEQYF. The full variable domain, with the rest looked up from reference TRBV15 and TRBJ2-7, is DAMVIQNPRYQVTQFGKPVTLSCSQTLNHNVMYWYQQKSSQAPKLLFHYYDKDFNNEADTPDNFQSRRPNTSFCFLDIRSPGLGDTAMYLCATSRDSAPISYEQYFGPGTRLTVT.

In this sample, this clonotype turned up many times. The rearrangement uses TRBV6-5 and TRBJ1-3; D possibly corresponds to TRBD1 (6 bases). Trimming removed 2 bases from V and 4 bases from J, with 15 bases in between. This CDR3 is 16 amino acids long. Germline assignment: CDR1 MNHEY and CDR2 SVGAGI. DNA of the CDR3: TGTGCCAGCAGTTACGGGGGCAGGTCGAAAGGAAACACCATATATTTT. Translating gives CASSYGGRSKGNTIYF.

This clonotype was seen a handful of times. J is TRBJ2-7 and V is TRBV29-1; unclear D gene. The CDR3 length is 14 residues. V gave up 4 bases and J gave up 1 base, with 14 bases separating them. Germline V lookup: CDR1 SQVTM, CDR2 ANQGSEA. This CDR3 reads CSVVMPLYSYEQYF. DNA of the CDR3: TGCAGCGTTGTTATGCCGCTCTATTCCTACGAGCAGTACTTC.

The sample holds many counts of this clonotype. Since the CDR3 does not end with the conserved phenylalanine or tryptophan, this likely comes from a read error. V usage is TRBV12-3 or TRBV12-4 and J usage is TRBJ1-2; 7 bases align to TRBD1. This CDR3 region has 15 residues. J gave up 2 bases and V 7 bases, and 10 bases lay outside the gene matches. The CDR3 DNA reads TGTGCCAGCACGGACGGCCAGGGGGGAAACTATGGCTACACCCTC. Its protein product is CASTDGQGGNYGYTL.

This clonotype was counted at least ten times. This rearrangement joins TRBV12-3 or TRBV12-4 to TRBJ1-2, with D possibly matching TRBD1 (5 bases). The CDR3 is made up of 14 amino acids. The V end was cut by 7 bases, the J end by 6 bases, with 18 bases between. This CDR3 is CASTLLGQKDGYTF. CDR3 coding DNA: TGTGCCAGCACCCTTCTGGGGCAGAAGGATGGCTACACCTTC.

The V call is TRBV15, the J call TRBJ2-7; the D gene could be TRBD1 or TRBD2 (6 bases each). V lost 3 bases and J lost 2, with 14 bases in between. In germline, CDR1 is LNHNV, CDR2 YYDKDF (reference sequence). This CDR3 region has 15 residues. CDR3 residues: CATSRAWGDTYEQYF. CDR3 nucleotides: TGTGCCACCAGCAGGGCGTGGGGGGACACCTACGAGCAGTACTTC. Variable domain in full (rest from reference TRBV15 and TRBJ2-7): DAMVIQNPRYQVTQFGKPVTLSCSQTLNHNVMYWYQQKSSQAPKLLFHYYDKDFNNEADTPDNFQSRRPNTSFCFLDIRSPGLGDTAMYLCATSRAWGDTYEQYFGPGTRLTVT.

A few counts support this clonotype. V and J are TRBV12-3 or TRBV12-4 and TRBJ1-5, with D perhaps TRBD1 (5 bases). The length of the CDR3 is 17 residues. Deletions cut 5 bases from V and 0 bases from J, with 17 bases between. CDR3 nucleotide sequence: TGTGCCAGCAGTAAGCCGGTTGGGGGGTATAGCAATCAGCCCCAGCATTTT. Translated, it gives CASSKPVGGYSNQPQHF.

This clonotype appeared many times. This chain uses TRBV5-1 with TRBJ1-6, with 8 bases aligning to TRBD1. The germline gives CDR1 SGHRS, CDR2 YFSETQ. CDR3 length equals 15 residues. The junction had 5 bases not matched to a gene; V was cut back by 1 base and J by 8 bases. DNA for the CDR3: TGCGCCAGCAGCTTGTCTGGGACAGGTTATTCACCCCTCCACTTT. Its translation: CASSLSGTGYSPLHF.

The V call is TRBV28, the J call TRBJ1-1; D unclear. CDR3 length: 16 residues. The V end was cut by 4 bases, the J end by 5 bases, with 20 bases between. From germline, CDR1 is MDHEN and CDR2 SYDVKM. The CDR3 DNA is TGTGCCAGCAGTTCCCCCGCGGGTGGGGTCGGTACTGAAGCTTTCTTT. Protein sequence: CASSSPAGGVGTEAFF.